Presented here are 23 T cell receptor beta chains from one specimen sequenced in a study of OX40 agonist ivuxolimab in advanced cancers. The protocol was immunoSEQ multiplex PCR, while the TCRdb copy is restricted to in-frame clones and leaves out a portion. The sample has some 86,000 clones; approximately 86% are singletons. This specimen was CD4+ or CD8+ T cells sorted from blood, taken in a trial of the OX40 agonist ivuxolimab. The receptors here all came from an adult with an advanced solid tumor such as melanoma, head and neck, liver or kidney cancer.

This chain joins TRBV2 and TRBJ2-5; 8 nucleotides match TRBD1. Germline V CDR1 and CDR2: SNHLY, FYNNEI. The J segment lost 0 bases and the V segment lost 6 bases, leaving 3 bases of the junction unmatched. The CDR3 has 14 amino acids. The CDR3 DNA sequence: TGTGCCAGCAGCGAGGACAGGGACCAAGAGACCCAGTACTTC. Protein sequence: CASSEDRDQETQYF.

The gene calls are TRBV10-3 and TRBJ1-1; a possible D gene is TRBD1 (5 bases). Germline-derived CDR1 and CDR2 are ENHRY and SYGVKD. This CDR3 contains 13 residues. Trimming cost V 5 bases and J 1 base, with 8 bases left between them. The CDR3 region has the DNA TGTGCCATCAGTTTGCAGGGGAACACTGAAGCTTTCTTT. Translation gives CAISLQGNTEAFF.

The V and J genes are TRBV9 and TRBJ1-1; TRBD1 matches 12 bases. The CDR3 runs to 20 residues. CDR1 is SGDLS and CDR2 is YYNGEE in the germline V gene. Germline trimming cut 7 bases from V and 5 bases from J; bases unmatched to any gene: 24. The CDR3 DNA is TGTGCCAGCTCCAATCTCCGGGGACAGGGGGCGAGGGGACGGCGGACTGAAGCTTTCTTT. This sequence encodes CASSNLRGQGARGRRTEAFF.

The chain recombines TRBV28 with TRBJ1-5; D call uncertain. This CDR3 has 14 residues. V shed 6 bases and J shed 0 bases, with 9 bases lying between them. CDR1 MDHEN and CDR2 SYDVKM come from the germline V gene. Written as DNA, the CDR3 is TGTGCCAGCAGAAGGAGTTATAGCAATCAGCCCCAGCATTTT. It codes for CASRRSYSNQPQHF.

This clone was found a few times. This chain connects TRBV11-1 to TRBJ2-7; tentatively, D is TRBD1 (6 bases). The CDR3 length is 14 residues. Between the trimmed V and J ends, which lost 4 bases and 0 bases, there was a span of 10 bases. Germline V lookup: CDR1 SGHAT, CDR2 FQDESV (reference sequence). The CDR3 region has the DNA TGTGCCAGCAGCTCTAGGGGGTACTCCTACGAGCAGTACTTC. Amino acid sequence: CASSSRGYSYEQYF.

The DNA of the CDR3 is TGTGCCAGCAGGGGGCGGCGCCAAGAGACCCAGTACTTC. It yields the protein CASRGRRQETQYF. The chain links TRBV27 to TRBJ2-5; D is possibly TRBD1 (5 bases). The ends were cut back, 6 bases at V and 1 base at J, with 9 bases in the middle. The germline V gene has CDR1 MNHEY and CDR2 SMNVEV (reference sequence). The CDR3 contains 13 residues.

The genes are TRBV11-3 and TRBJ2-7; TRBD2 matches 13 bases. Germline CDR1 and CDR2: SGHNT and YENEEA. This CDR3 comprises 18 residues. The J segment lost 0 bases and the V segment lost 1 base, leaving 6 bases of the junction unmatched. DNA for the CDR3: TGTGCCAGCAGCTTAGGACTAGCGGGAGGCAAGATCTCCTACGAGCAGTACTTC. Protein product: CASSLGLAGGKISYEQYF.

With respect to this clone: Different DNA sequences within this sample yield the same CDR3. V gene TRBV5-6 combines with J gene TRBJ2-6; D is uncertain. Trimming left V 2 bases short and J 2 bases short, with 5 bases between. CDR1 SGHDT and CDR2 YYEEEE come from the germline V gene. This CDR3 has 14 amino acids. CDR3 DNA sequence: TGTGCCAGCAGCTTCTCCCCTGGGGCCAACGTCCTGACTTTC. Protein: CASSFSPGANVLTF.

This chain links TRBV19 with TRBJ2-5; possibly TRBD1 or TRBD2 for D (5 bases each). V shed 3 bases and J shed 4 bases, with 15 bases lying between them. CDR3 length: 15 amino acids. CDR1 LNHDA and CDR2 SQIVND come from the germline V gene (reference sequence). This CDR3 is CASSISGQEGETQYF. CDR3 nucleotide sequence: TGTGCCAGTAGTATTTCTGGACAAGAGGGAGAGACCCAGTACTTC. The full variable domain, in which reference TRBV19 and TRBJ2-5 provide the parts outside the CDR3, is DGGITQSPKYLFRKEGQNVTLSCEQNLNHDAMYWYRQDPGQGLRLIYYSQIVNDFQKGDIAEGYSVSREKKESFPLTVTSAQKNPTAFYLCASSISGQEGETQYFGPGTRLLVL.

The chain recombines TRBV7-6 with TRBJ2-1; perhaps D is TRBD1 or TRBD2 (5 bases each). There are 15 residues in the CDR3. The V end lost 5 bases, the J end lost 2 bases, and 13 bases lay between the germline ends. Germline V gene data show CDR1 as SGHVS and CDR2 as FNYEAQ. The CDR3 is CASSPRGPAYNEQFF. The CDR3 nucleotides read TGTGCCAGCAGCCCTCGGGGACCCGCCTACAATGAGCAGTTCTTC.

The CDR3 nucleotides are TGCGCCAGCAGCCAAGGCCCAAACCCCGAGGAGTATGGCTACACCTTC. The encoded protein is CASSQGPNPEEYGYTF. The chain is built from TRBV4-1 and TRBJ1-2, with no clear D. The germline V gene encodes CDR1 MGHRA and CDR2 YSYEKL. Trimming left V 1 base short and J 5 bases short, with 17 bases between. This CDR3 has 16 residues.

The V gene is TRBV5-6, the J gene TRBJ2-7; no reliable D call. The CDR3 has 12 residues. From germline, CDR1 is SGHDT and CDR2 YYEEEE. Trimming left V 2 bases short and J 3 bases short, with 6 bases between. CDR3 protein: CASSFEGYEQYF. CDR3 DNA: TGTGCCAGCAGCTTTGAAGGCTACGAGCAGTACTTC.

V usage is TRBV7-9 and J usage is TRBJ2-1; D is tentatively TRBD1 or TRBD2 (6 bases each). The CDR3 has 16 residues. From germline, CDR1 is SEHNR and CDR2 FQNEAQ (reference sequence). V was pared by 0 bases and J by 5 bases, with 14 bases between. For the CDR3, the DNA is TGTGCCAGCAGCTTAGCGGGGGGCAGGCTAGACAATGAGCAGTTCTTC. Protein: CASSLAGGRLDNEQFF.

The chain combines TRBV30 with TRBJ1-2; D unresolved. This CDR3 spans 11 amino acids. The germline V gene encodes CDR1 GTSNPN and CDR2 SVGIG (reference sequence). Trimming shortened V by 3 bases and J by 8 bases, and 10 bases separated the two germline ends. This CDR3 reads CAWRDGWGYTF. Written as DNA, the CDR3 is TGTGCCTGGAGAGACGGGTGGGGCTACACCTTC.

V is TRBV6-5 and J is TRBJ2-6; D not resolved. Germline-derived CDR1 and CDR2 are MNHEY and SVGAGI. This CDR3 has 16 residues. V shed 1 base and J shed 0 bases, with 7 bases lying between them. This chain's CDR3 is CASSYFDHSGANVLTF. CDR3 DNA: TGTGCCAGCAGTTACTTCGATCACTCTGGGGCCAACGTCCTGACTTTC.

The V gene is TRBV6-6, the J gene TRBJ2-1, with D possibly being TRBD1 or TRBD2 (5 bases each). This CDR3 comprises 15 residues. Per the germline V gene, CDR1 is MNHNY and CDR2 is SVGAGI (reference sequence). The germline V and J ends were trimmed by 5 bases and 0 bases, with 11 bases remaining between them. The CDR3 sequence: CASSGDDSSYNEQFF. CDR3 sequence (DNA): TGTGCCAGCAGTGGGGACGATAGCTCCTACAATGAGCAGTTCTTC.

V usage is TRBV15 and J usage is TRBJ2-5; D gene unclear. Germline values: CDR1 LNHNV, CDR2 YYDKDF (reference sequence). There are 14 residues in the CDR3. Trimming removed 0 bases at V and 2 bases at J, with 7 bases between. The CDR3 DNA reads TGTGCCACCAGCAGAGATAACATTCAAGAGACCCAGTACTTC. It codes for CATSRDNIQETQYF.

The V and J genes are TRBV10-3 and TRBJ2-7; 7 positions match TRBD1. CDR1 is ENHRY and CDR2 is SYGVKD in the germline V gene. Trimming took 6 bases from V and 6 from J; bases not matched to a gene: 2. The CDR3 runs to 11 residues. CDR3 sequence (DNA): TGTGCCATCAGACAGGGGCGCGAGCAGTACTTC. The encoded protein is CAIRQGREQYF.

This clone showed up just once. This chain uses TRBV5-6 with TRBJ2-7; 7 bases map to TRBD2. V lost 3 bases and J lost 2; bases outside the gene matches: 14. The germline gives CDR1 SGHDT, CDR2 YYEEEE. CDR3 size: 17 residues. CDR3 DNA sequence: TGTGCCAGCAGCTCCCTCCTGCGGCGGGAGTTGACCTACGAGCAGTACTTC. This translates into CASSSLLRRELTYEQYF.

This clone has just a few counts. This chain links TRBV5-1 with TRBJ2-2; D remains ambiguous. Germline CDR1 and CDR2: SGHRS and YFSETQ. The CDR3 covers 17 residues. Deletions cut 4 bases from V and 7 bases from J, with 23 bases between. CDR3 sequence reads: CASSPTSGANSGGELFF. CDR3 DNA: TGCGCCAGCAGCCCTACCTCTGGAGCGAACTCTGGCGGGGAGCTGTTTTTT.

CDR3 in DNA: TGTGCCAGCATGGGGTCGTTAGGGGAGCAGTACTTC. This translates into CASMGSLGEQYF. This chain links TRBV6-5 with TRBJ2-5, with D possibly called TRBD1 or TRBD2 (5 bases each). The germline V and J ends were trimmed by 7 bases and 11 bases, with 17 bases remaining between them. Germline loops: CDR1 MNHEY, CDR2 SVGAGI. The CDR3 runs to 12 residues.

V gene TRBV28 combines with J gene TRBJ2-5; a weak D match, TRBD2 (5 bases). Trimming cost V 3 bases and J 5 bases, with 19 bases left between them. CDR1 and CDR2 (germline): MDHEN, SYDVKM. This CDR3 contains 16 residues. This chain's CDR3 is CASSFGSPGRGETQYF. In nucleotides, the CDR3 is TGTGCCAGCAGTTTTGGGTCGCCGGGAAGAGGTGAGACCCAGTACTTC.

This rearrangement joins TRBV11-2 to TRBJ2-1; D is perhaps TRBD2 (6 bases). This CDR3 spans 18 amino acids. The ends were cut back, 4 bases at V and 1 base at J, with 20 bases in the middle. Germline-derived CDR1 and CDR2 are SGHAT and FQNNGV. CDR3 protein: CASSSSAGRYKSYNEQFF. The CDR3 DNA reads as TGTGCCAGCAGCTCTAGCGCCGGGCGGTATAAGTCCTACAATGAGCAGTTCTTC.